This TCR beta chain was found in a study of spatial heterogeneity in lung cancer. Study-level information: Sequence detection consistently recorded a greater number of beta-chain than alpha-chain sequences. An average of more than ten raw reads was observed per unique TCR and UMI combination.

Study-level findings and limits: Ubiquitous expanded tumor TCRs appeared in blood more at resection than follow-up.

Each TCR cDNA molecule bore a unique molecular identifier. MiXCR was run by TCRdb on the 5' RACE reads, yielding one entry per CDR3 protein. This sample yields under 100,000 distinct CDR3 sequences, of which roughly 10% are seen a single time; less than 8.5% belongs to the top ten. The sample's time point: sample taken at primary tumor resection. The study sequenced unsorted whole RNA from tumor, nontumor lung or frozen PBMC. In regard to this clonotype: Its antigen remains unidentified.

The junction had 7 bases not matched to a gene; V was cut back by 5 bases and J by 3 bases. Germline V gene lookup returns CDR1 SGHRS and CDR2 YFSETQ. The CDR3 contains 16 residues. This specimen was PBMCs, taken at surgery. This sequence was found in a male donor with early-stage non-small cell lung cancer. The chain joins TRBV5-1 to TRBJ2-7, with 14 nucleotides matching TRBD2. CDR3 DNA sequence: TGCGCCAGCAGTCCGGGACTAGCGGGGGCCGACTACGAGCAGTACTTC. Its translation is CASSPGLAGADYEQYF.